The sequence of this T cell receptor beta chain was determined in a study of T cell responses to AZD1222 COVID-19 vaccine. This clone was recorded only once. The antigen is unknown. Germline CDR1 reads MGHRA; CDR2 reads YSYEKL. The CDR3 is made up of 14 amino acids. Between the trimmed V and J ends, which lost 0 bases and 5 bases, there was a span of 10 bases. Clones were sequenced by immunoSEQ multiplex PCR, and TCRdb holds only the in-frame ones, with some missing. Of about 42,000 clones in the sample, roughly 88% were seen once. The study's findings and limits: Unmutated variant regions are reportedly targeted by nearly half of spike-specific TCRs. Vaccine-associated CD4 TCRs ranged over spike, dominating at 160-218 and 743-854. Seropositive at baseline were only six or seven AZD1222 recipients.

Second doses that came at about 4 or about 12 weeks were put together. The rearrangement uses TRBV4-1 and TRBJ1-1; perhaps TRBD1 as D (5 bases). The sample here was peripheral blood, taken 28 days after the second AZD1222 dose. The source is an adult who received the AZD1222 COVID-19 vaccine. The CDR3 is CASSQEGRGTEAFF. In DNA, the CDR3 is TGCGCCAGCAGCCAAGAAGGACGGGGGACTGAAGCTTTCTTT.